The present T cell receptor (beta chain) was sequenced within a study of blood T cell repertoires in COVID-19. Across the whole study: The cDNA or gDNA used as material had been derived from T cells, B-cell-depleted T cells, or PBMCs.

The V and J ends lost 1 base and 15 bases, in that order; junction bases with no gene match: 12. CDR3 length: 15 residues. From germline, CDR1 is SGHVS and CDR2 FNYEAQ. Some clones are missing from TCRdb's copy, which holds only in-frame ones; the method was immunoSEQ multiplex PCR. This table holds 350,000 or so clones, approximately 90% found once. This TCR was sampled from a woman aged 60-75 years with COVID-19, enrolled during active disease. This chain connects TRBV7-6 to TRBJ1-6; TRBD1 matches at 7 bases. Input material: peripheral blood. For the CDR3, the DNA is TGTGCCAGCAGCTTAGACGGGACAGTAGGACACAACCTCCACTTT. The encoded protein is CASSLDGTVGHNLHF.